Presented here are 22 T cell receptor beta chains from one specimen sequenced in a study of blood T cells in healthy people across ages. The use of a sample-barcoded 5' primer and a J-beta primer mix characterized a second PCR of roughly 6 to 11 cycles. Each CDR3 protein gets one entry after TCRdb re-called the 5' RACE reads with MiXCR. The sample has fewer than 2,000,000 distinct CDR3 sequences, 30% to 35% seen once. What was sequenced was blood. These receptors were taken from a woman in her 30s in good health.

This chain links TRBV27 with TRBJ1-5; 11 bases are shared with TRBD1. Germline CDR1 and CDR2: MNHEY and SMNVEV (reference sequence). The V gene end was trimmed by 5 bases and the J gene end by 7 bases; junction bases not matched to a gene: 13. This CDR3 is built from 17 residues. CDR3 loop: CASSLWTGGAVGQPQHF. In nucleotides, the CDR3 is TGTGCCAGCAGTCTCTGGACAGGGGGCGCGGTCGGGCAGCCCCAGCATTTT.

This clonotype came up a few times. This chain connects TRBV20-1 to TRBJ2-1; 8 positions match TRBD1. Trimming removed 5 bases from V and 6 bases from J; junction bases left unmatched: 9. Per the germline V gene, CDR1 is DFQATT and CDR2 is SNEGSKA (reference sequence). The CDR3 totals 14 residues. The CDR3 nucleotides read TGCAGTGCTCGAATCAGGGGGCGCGTCAATGAGCAGTTCTTC. It yields the protein CSARIRGRVNEQFF.

The chain links TRBV12-3 or TRBV12-4 to TRBJ2-7; D ambiguous. V lost 5 bases and J lost 4, with 18 bases in between. The CDR3 contains 15 residues. Written as DNA, the CDR3 is TGTGCCAGCAGTGCCCCCGATAGGATCAATTACGAGCAGTACTTC. It yields the protein CASSAPDRINYEQYF.

The CDR3 loop reads CASTREGGMNTEAFF. In DNA, the CDR3 is TGTGCCAGCACGAGGGAAGGGGGTATGAACACTGAAGCTTTCTTT. This sequence joins TRBV12-3 or TRBV12-4 and TRBJ1-1, with TRBD1 as a possible D gene (6 bases). Trimming removed 7 bases at V and 0 bases at J, with 15 bases between. The CDR3 extends over 15 amino acids.

V is TRBV3-1 and J is TRBJ1-2; 12 bases are shared with TRBD1. The CDR3 is 17 amino acids. CDR1 is LGHDT and CDR2 is YNNKEL in the germline V gene (reference sequence). The V segment lost 2 bases and the J segment 3 bases; nucleotides outside the gene matches: 7. CDR3 protein: CASSQPGQGAFDYGYTF. The CDR3 DNA reads TGTGCCAGCAGCCAACCGGGACAGGGGGCTTTCGACTATGGCTACACCTTC.

This chain uses TRBV7-9 with TRBJ2-7, with D tentatively TRBD1 or TRBD2 (6 bases each). The V end lost 9 bases, the J end lost 1 base, and 19 bases lay between the germline ends. Germline CDR1 reads SEHNR; CDR2 reads FQNEAQ (reference sequence). The CDR3 runs 15 residues. The CDR3 reads CASTPSGGGSYEQYF. Here the CDR3 DNA reads TGTGCCAGTACCCCATCCGGGGGCGGATCCTACGAGCAGTACTTC.

This clonotype appeared a few times. The chain has TRBV10-3 and TRBJ1-6; D is uncertain. The CDR3 sequence is 17 residues long. Germline-derived CDR1 and CDR2 are ENHRY and SYGVKD. Trimming stripped 2 bases from V and 7 bases from J, with 18 bases between. CDR3 protein: CAISESTVLIGNSPLHF. The CDR3 nucleotides read TGTGCCATCAGTGAGAGTACAGTCCTAATAGGGAATTCACCCCTCCACTTT.

A word on this clonotype: Compared with germline, one end of the junction differs, possibly owing to a read error. This sequence joins TRBV11-2 and TRBJ2-1; D is ambiguous. The CDR3 spans 13 residues. Germline V gene sequence: CDR1 SGHAT, CDR2 FQNNGV. In DNA, the CDR3 is TGTACCAGCAGCTTAGATAGGGACAATGAGCAGTTCTTC. Translated, it gives CTSSLDRDNEQFF.

The chain employs TRBV29-1 and TRBJ1-2, with 8 nucleotides matching TRBD1. The germline CDR1 and CDR2 sequences are SQVTM and ANQGSEA. The CDR3 sequence is 12 residues long. Trimming took 6 bases from V and 7 from J; bases not matched to a gene: 7. The chain's CDR3 is CSVDRGPPGYTF. CDR3 DNA: TGCAGCGTAGACAGGGGACCCCCTGGCTACACCTTC.

A word on this clonotype: One junction end disagrees with the germline gene, perhaps due to a read error. This CDR3 is CACSLGGVGGYTF. The CDR3 nucleotides read TGTGCCTGCAGCCTCGGGGGTGTGGGTGGCTACACCTTC. The V and J genes are TRBV5-6 and TRBJ1-2; perhaps TRBD1 as D (5 bases). The CDR3 sequence is 13 residues long. Germline CDR1 and CDR2: SGHDT and YYEEEE.

The chain combines TRBV5-1 with TRBJ2-5, with 12 bases identical to TRBD2. With 5 bases clipped from V and 0 bases from J, the junction kept 2 bases outside the gene matches. Germline V gene sequence: CDR1 SGHRS, CDR2 YFSETQ. This CDR3 has 15 amino acids. CDR3 sequence (DNA): TGCGCCAGCAGGACTAGCGGGAGTTACCAAGAGACCCAGTACTTC. It codes for CASRTSGSYQETQYF. The entire variable domain, with the rest obtained from reference TRBV5-1 and TRBJ2-5, is as follows: KAGVTQTPRYLIKTRGQQVTLSCSPISGHRSVSWYQQTPGQGLQFLFEYFSETQRNKGNFPGRFSGRQFSNSRSEMNVSTLELGDSALYLCASRTSGSYQETQYFGPGTRLLVL.

The V and J genes are TRBV15 and TRBJ1-2; D is possibly TRBD1 (5 bases). CDR3 length: 15 residues. Trimming took off 0 bases at V and 7 bases at J, with 15 bases between the two ends. Germline loops: CDR1 LNHNV, CDR2 YYDKDF (reference sequence). In DNA form, the CDR3 reads TGTGCCACCAGCAGAGATTGGGGGGTGGTAGTTGGCTACACCTTC. Residues: CATSRDWGVVVGYTF.

Comment on this clonotype: Its ends do not fully match the called genes, so a read error is possible. The rearrangement uses TRBV5-1 and TRBJ2-7; TRBD2 matches at 13 bases. Germline CDR1 is SGHRS and CDR2 is YFSETQ. The CDR3 loop spans 17 amino acids. The CDR3 DNA is TGCGCCAGCCGCTTGGCCTGGACTAGCGGGGGCTCCTACGAGCAGTACTTC. Protein sequence: CASRLAWTSGGSYEQYF. Combining the CDR3 with reference TRBV5-1 and TRBJ2-7 gives the whole variable domain KAGVTQTPRYLIKTRGQQVTLSCSPISGHRSVSWYQQTPGQGLQFLFEYFSETQRNKGNFPGRFSGRQFSNSRSEMNVSTLELGDSALYLCASRLAWTSGGSYEQYFGPGTRLTVT.

The chain combines TRBV28 with TRBJ2-7, with D possibly called TRBD1 or TRBD2 (5 bases each). Germline CDR1 reads MDHEN; CDR2 reads SYDVKM. Trimming pared 1 base from V and 0 bases from J, leaving 10 bases between. The CDR3 covers 15 residues. CDR3 protein: CASSLLGESSYEQYF. The CDR3 nucleotides are TGTGCCAGCAGTTTATTGGGGGAGAGCTCCTACGAGCAGTACTTC.

This clonotype has just a few counts. V gene TRBV5-1 combines with J gene TRBJ2-1, with 10 bases fitting TRBD2. CDR1 is SGHRS, CDR2 YFSETQ, per germline. The junction had 9 bases not matched to a gene; V was cut back by 4 bases and J by 8 bases. This CDR3 spans 15 amino acids. CDR3 protein: CASSLRAGGNDEQFF. CDR3 sequence (DNA): TGCGCCAGCAGCCTTCGAGCGGGAGGGAACGATGAGCAGTTCTTC.

This clonotype was recorded at least ten times. CDR3 residues: CASSLFDRETGYTF. The CDR3 nucleotides read TGTGCCAGCAGCCTCTTCGACAGGGAAACTGGCTACACCTTC. The rearrangement joins TRBV3-1 to TRBJ1-2; 7 bases agree with TRBD1. Germline loops: CDR1 LGHDT, CDR2 YNNKEL (reference sequence). V lost 4 bases and J lost 7; bases outside the gene matches: 9. The CDR3 consists of 14 residues.

This clonotype turned up a few times. The chain combines TRBV6-1 with TRBJ1-2; D possibly corresponds to TRBD1 (6 bases). V lost 6 bases to trimming and J lost 8 bases, with 25 bases between them. This CDR3 is built from 16 residues. Germline CDR1 reads MNHNS; CDR2 reads SASEGT. Here the CDR3 DNA reads TGTGCCAGCAGGATATACCCTCCGGCAGGGGCGGACGGCTACACCTTC. It specifies CASRIYPPAGADGYTF.

This chain connects TRBV20-1 to TRBJ2-6, with 8 bases that match TRBD1. The CDR3 is made up of 17 amino acids. With V trimmed by 4 bases and J by 2 bases, 10 bases remained unmatched. The germline V gene encodes CDR1 DFQATT and CDR2 SNEGSKA (reference sequence). The CDR3 reads CSATLTGVRTGANVLTF. The DNA for the CDR3 is TGCAGTGCTACCCTGACAGGGGTGAGGACTGGGGCCAACGTCCTGACTTTC.

The chain uses TRBV30 and TRBJ2-1; D is ambiguous. This CDR3 region has 12 residues. Trimming left V 4 bases short and J 2 bases short, with 6 bases between. Looked up from germline, CDR1 is GTSNPN and CDR2 is SVGIG (reference sequence). The CDR3 DNA reads as TGTGCCTGGACGGATACCTACAATGAGCAGTTCTTC. This encodes CAWTDTYNEQFF.

Remarks on this clonotype: Its ends do not fully match the called genes, so a read error is possible. J is TRBJ2-7 and V is TRBV5-4; 16 bases are a match to TRBD2. Germline-derived CDR1 and CDR2 are SGHNT and YYREEE (reference sequence). The CDR3 is 17 amino acids. This CDR3 is CTSSSGTSGRASYEQYF. The CDR3 region has the DNA TGTACCAGCAGCTCCGGGACTAGCGGGAGGGCGAGTTACGAGCAGTACTTC.

This chain uses TRBV24-1 with TRBJ2-4; D may be TRBD1 (6 bases). The CDR3 has 15 residues. The germline V and J ends were trimmed by 2 bases and 7 bases, with 14 bases remaining between them. CDR1 and CDR2 from the germline V gene are KGHDR and SFDVKD. DNA for the CDR3: TGTGCCACCAGTGATTCACAGGGAGAGATCAACATTCAGTACTTC. This gives the protein CATSDSQGEINIQYF.

Worth noting for this clonotype: Germline and junction disagree at one end, which may indicate a read error. The genes are TRBV28 and TRBJ1-5; D gene uncertain. CDR1 is MDHEN and CDR2 is SYDVKM in the germline V gene. The CDR3 is 18 residues long. The CDR3 loop is CARSPLDFYLGRNQPQHF. The CDR3 coding sequence is TGTGCCCGCAGTCCCCTTGATTTTTACTTAGGCCGCAATCAGCCCCAGCATTTT.